Below are 30 T cell receptor beta chains sequenced from a single sample in a study of T cell responses to AZD1222 COVID-19 vaccine. Profiled with immunoSEQ multiplex PCR; TCRdb holds only in-frame clones, not every one. The table shows 150,000 to 160,000 clones, with approximately 90% occurring only once. Sequencing used peripheral blood, obtained on day 0 of AZD1222 vaccination. The receptors stem from an adult in good health.

The chain is built from TRBV7-9 and TRBJ2-2; either TRBD1 or TRBD2 may supply D (5 bases each). The germline V gene encodes CDR1 SEHNR and CDR2 FQNEAQ (reference sequence). The ends were cut back, 5 bases at V and 7 bases at J, with 11 bases in the middle. This CDR3 region has 13 residues. CDR3 region: CASSPTGHGELFF. The CDR3, as DNA: TGTGCCAGCAGCCCAACGGGGCACGGGGAGCTGTTTTTT.

This rearrangement joins TRBV5-1 to TRBJ1-2, with 11 bases that match TRBD1. This CDR3 has 14 amino acids. Germline assignment: CDR1 SGHRS and CDR2 YFSETQ. The V segment lost 4 bases and the J segment 6 bases; nucleotides outside the gene matches: 5. The CDR3 DNA reads as TGCGCCAGCAGCGTTGGACAGGGGGCGGATGGCTACACCTTC. Protein product: CASSVGQGADGYTF. Full variable domain (missing parts from reference TRBV5-1 and TRBJ1-2): KAGVTQTPRYLIKTRGQQVTLSCSPISGHRSVSWYQQTPGQGLQFLFEYFSETQRNKGNFPGRFSGRQFSNSRSEMNVSTLELGDSALYLCASSVGQGADGYTFGSGTRLTVV.

The chain employs TRBV5-1 and TRBJ2-7, with 8 bases aligning to TRBD2. CDR1 SGHRS and CDR2 YFSETQ come from the germline V gene. This CDR3 contains 14 residues. V lost 4 bases and J lost 4; bases outside the gene matches: 7. The CDR3 DNA is TGCGCCAGCAGCAATGGGGCGGGGGGATACGAGCAGTACTTC. This sequence encodes CASSNGAGGYEQYF.

The J gene is TRBJ1-4, the V gene TRBV5-4; no reliable D call. Trimming removed 2 bases from V and 0 bases from J, with 11 bases in between. The CDR3 consists of 16 residues. The germline gives CDR1 SGHNT, CDR2 YYREEE (reference sequence). The DNA of the CDR3 is TGTGCCAGCAGCTTTAGAGGTGGGGCAACTAATGAAAAACTGTTTTTT. Translation: CASSFRGGATNEKLFF. The full variable domain, rest sourced from reference TRBV5-4 and TRBJ1-4, is ETGVTQSPTHLIKTRGQQVTLRCSSQSGHNTVSWYQQALGQGPQFIFQYYREEENGRGNFPPRFSGLQFPNYSSELNVNALELDDSALYLCASSFRGGATNEKLFFGSGTQLSVL.

The chain recombines TRBV5-8 with TRBJ1-1; D gene ambiguous. The CDR3 runs to 16 residues. The germline V gene encodes CDR1 SGHTS and CDR2 YDEGEE. The V gene lost 0 bases and the J gene lost 4 bases, with 16 bases spanning the gap. This CDR3 reads CASSLVEARWSTEAFF. The CDR3, as DNA: TGTGCCAGCAGCTTGGTAGAAGCTAGGTGGAGCACTGAAGCTTTCTTT. The full variable domain, completed using reference TRBV5-8 and TRBJ1-1, is EAGVTQSPTHLIKTRGQQATLRCSPISGHTSVYWYQQALGLGLQFLLWYDEGEERNRGNFPPRFSGRQFPNYSSELNVNALELEDSALYLCASSLVEARWSTEAFFGQGTRLTVV.

The CDR3 DNA is TGTGCCAGCAGCTTCGGACAGGGGGCGTCCTACAATGAGCAGTTCTTC. This gives the protein CASSFGQGASYNEQFF. The V gene is TRBV13, the J gene TRBJ2-1, with 11 bases matching TRBD1. Germline V CDR1 and CDR2: PRHDT, FYEKMQ (reference sequence). V lost 3 bases to trimming and J lost 1 base; unmatched junction nucleotides: 2. CDR3 length equals 16 residues.

The rearrangement joins TRBV10-3 to TRBJ1-5; 9 bases line up with TRBD1. The trim removed 10 bases at V and 4 bases at J, leaving 5 bases unmatched. Germline lookup yields CDR1 ENHRY and CDR2 SYGVKD. There are 13 residues in the CDR3. The CDR3 region is CATGQGPNQPQHF. DNA for the CDR3: TGTGCCACGGGACAGGGACCTAATCAGCCCCAGCATTTT.

The chain has TRBV4-2 and TRBJ1-3, with D uncertain. The CDR3 sequence is 16 residues long. Germline V CDR1 and CDR2: LGHNA, YNFKEQ. V was cut by 0 bases and J by 1 base, with 10 bases left in between. CDR3 nucleotide sequence: TGTGCCAGCAGCCAAGATCTGGGTACTTCTGGAAACACCATATATTTT. It yields the protein CASSQDLGTSGNTIYF.

This rearrangement joins TRBV19 to TRBJ1-2, with a tentative D call TRBD1 (6 bases). V lost 3 bases to trimming and J lost 5 bases, with 16 bases between them. This CDR3 contains 15 residues. Per the germline V gene, CDR1 is LNHDA and CDR2 is SQIVND (reference sequence). CDR3 in amino acids: CASSIGQARGYGYTF. CDR3 sequence (DNA): TGTGCCAGTAGTATCGGTCAAGCGAGGGGGTATGGCTACACCTTC.

The rearrangement joins TRBV5-5 to TRBJ1-1; D unresolved. The CDR3 has 14 amino acids. Germline V gene data show CDR1 as SGHKS and CDR2 as YYEKEE (reference sequence). Trimming left V 1 base short and J 4 bases short, with 11 bases between. CDR3 sequence reads: CASSLFGGRTEAFF. For the CDR3, the DNA is TGTGCCAGCAGCTTGTTCGGAGGGCGCACTGAAGCTTTCTTT. Combining the CDR3 with reference TRBV5-5 and TRBJ1-1 gives the whole variable domain DAGVTQSPTHLIKTRGQQVTLRCSPISGHKSVSWYQQVLGQGPQFIFQYYEKEERGRGNFPDRFSARQFPNYSSELNVNALLLGDSALYLCASSLFGGRTEAFFGQGTRLTVV.

The rearrangement uses TRBV25-1 and TRBJ1-1; D is undetermined. The CDR3 is 14 residues long. The V end was cut by 2 bases, the J end by 6 bases, with 13 bases between. In germline, CDR1 is MGHDK, CDR2 SYGVNS. CDR3 DNA sequence: TGTGCCAGCAGTGAAATTTTTCGGGGAGCTGAAGCTTTCTTT. Protein sequence: CASSEIFRGAEAFF.

The rearrangement joins TRBV28 to TRBJ1-1; D ambiguous. CDR3 length: 14 residues. Trimming shortened V by 4 bases and J by 4 bases, and 13 bases separated the two germline ends. Germline values: CDR1 MDHEN, CDR2 SYDVKM. This CDR3 reads CASSSGSESTEAFF. The CDR3 nucleotides are TGTGCCAGCAGTTCGGGGTCCGAGAGCACTGAAGCTTTCTTT.

The chain combines TRBV6-5 with TRBJ1-1; D unresolved. Germline CDR1 MNHEY, CDR2 SVGAGI. This CDR3 spans 13 amino acids. Trimming took off 7 bases at V and 2 bases at J, with 11 bases between the two ends. CDR3 nucleotide sequence: TGTGCCAGCACGGCCGCAGGAAACACTGAAGCTTTCTTT. This gives the protein CASTAAGNTEAFF.

This clone has just one count. This chain links TRBV19 with TRBJ2-1, with 7 nucleotides matching TRBD2. Trimming cost V 9 bases and J 4 bases; bases outside gene matches: 3. CDR3 length: 12 residues. Germline values: CDR1 LNHDA, CDR2 SQIVND (reference sequence). The CDR3 sequence: CASGGGYNEQFF. CDR3 sequence (DNA): TGTGCCAGCGGGGGAGGGTACAATGAGCAGTTCTTC.

This rearrangement joins TRBV6-5 to TRBJ2-1, with D possibly being TRBD1 or TRBD2 (5 bases each). The CDR3 is 16 amino acids. The germline V gene has CDR1 MNHEY and CDR2 SVGAGI. Trimming stripped 2 bases from V and 7 bases from J, with 18 bases between. The CDR3 here is CASSYRAAQEGNEQFF. Written as DNA, the CDR3 is TGTGCCAGCAGTTACCGGGCGGCCCAAGAGGGGAATGAGCAGTTCTTC.

In the case of this clone: This CDR3 is also generated by other DNA sequences in the sample. The chain employs TRBV5-6 and TRBJ1-5, with D unclear. Germline V gives CDR1 SGHDT, CDR2 YYEEEE. This CDR3 spans 14 amino acids. Trimming left V 0 bases short and J 1 base short, with 5 bases between. CDR3 DNA sequence: TGTGCCAGCAGCTTGGGCCAGAGCAATCAGCCCCAGCATTTT. Its protein product is CASSLGQSNQPQHF.

This CDR3 reads CASSPSTGGGETQYF. The DNA for the CDR3 is TGTGCCAGCAGCCCTTCGACAGGGGGAGGTGAGACCCAGTACTTC. The gene calls are TRBV5-4 and TRBJ2-5, with 9 bases lining up with TRBD1. Losses at the gene ends were 4 bases for V and 5 bases for J; bases not matched to a gene: 9. CDR1 is SGHNT, CDR2 YYREEE, per germline (reference sequence). The length of the CDR3 is 15 residues.

This clone appeared a few times. J is TRBJ1-1 and V is TRBV25-1; the D is unclear. V dropped 1 base and J dropped 8 bases, with 17 bases sitting between them. The CDR3 spans 15 residues. Per germline, CDR1 MGHDK and CDR2 SYGVNS. Here the CDR3 DNA reads TGTGCCAGCAGTGAATTCGAAGCCCCGTCTACGGAAGCTTTCTTT. This codes for CASSEFEAPSTEAFF.

This chain joins TRBV6-5 and TRBJ1-2; possibly TRBD1 for D (5 bases). The germline gives CDR1 MNHEY, CDR2 SVGAGI. The V end lost 4 bases, the J end lost 8 bases, and 11 bases lay between the germline ends. The CDR3 extends over 12 amino acids. The CDR3 DNA reads TGTGCCAGCAGTTCAGGGTTGCGAGGCTACACCTTC. It codes for CASSSGLRGYTF.

This chain links TRBV4-3 with TRBJ1-4; no firm D call. The CDR3 totals 14 residues. V lost 0 bases and J 5 bases, leaving 7 bases between the germline ends. Germline V gene lookup returns CDR1 LGHNA and CDR2 YSLEER. CDR3 coding DNA: TGCGCCAGCAGCCAAGAGGACGGAAATGAAAAACTGTTTTTT. Translation gives CASSQEDGNEKLFF.

The J gene is TRBJ1-2, the V gene TRBV5-6, with 9 bases that match TRBD1. There are 13 residues in the CDR3. CDR1 and CDR2 (germline): SGHDT, YYEEEE. Trimming took 2 bases from V and 7 from J; bases not matched to a gene: 3. The CDR3 sequence: CASSLATGGGYTF. In DNA form, the CDR3 reads TGTGCCAGCAGCTTAGCGACAGGGGGTGGCTACACCTTC.

The chain carries TRBV3-1 (or the pseudogene TRBV3-2) and TRBJ2-1; TRBD2 agrees at 10 bases. Germline CDR1 is LGHDT and CDR2 is YNNKEL (reference sequence). V lost 0 bases and J lost 4; bases outside the gene matches: 9. The CDR3 sequence is 18 residues long. The CDR3 coding sequence is TGTGCCAGCAGCCAAGACCCCCTTCCTAGCGGGGGTTACAATGAGCAGTTCTTC. Translation gives CASSQDPLPSGGYNEQFF.

This clone was seen once. The chain couples TRBV5-1 to TRBJ2-4; possible D gene TRBD1, 6 bases. Deletions cut 0 bases from V and 5 bases from J, with 9 bases between. The CDR3 sequence is 14 residues long. The germline V gene encodes CDR1 SGHRS and CDR2 YFSETQ. The CDR3 spells CASSLEGVQNIQYF. The CDR3 DNA reads as TGCGCCAGCAGCTTGGAGGGGGTCCAAAACATTCAGTACTTC.

The chain combines TRBV6-5 with TRBJ1-4; D not resolved. V shed 7 bases and J shed 6 bases, with 18 bases lying between them. The CDR3 totals 15 residues. The germline V gene has CDR1 MNHEY and CDR2 SVGAGI. The CDR3 DNA reads as TGTGCCAGCACCTCAGCACCCCTCGGGGATGAAAAACTGTTTTTT. It yields the protein CASTSAPLGDEKLFF.

V gene TRBV9 combines with J gene TRBJ2-5, with D possibly TRBD1 on 6 matching bases. Germline assignment: CDR1 SGDLS and CDR2 YYNGEE. The CDR3 consists of 14 residues. Trimming stripped 4 bases from V and 5 bases from J, with 15 bases between. The CDR3 sequence is CASSLEGVGETQYF. The CDR3 nucleotides are TGTGCCAGCAGCCTCGAGGGGGTTGGGGAGACCCAGTACTTC.

The V call is TRBV7-9, the J call TRBJ2-3; D is possibly TRBD1 (5 bases). This CDR3 has 16 residues. CDR1 SEHNR and CDR2 FQNEAQ come from the germline V gene (reference sequence). Trimming removed 1 base at V and 0 bases at J, with 11 bases between. The CDR3 nucleotides read TGTGCCAGCAGCTTAGGACAGACCATTAGCACAGATACGCAGTATTTT. It is translated as CASSLGQTISTDTQYF. The whole variable domain, filled in from reference TRBV7-9 and TRBJ2-3, reads DTGVSQNPRHKITKRGQNVTFRCDPISEHNRLYWYRQTLGQGPEFLTYFQNEAQLEKSRLLSDRFSAERPKGSFSTLEIQRTEQGDSAMYLCASSLGQTISTDTQYFGPGTRLTVL.

This clone was seen a few times. The rearrangement joins TRBV19 to TRBJ2-2; 9 bases align to TRBD1. There are 15 residues in the CDR3. V lost 4 bases, J lost 5 bases, and 5 bases stayed unmatched. The germline gives CDR1 LNHDA, CDR2 SQIVND (reference sequence). CDR3 bases: TGTGCCAGTAGTAGAGGGACAGGGCGGACCGGGGAGCTGTTTTTT. Amino acids: CASSRGTGRTGELFF.

CDR3 sequence (DNA): TGTGCCAGCAGCTCCGGACAGGGAGTGGGCGAGCAGTACTTC. Its protein is CASSSGQGVGEQYF. The chain links TRBV28 to TRBJ2-7, with 8 bases identical to TRBD1. This CDR3 region has 14 residues. The germline V gene encodes CDR1 MDHEN and CDR2 SYDVKM. V lost 6 bases to trimming and J lost 6 bases; unmatched junction nucleotides: 10.

The chain employs TRBV5-1 and TRBJ1-6; 9 positions agree with TRBD1. From germline, CDR1 is SGHRS and CDR2 YFSETQ. V lost 4 bases, J lost 10 bases, and 6 bases stayed unmatched. The CDR3 length is 14 residues. The CDR3 DNA reads TGCGCCAGCAGCACGGGACAGGGTGGCTCACCCCTCCACTTT. Residues: CASSTGQGGSPLHF.

This clone was detected only once. The chain has TRBV7-2 and TRBJ2-3; D is unresolved. The CDR3 is 16 residues long. Germline V gene lookup returns CDR1 SGHTA and CDR2 FQGNSA. The V end lost 0 bases, the J end lost 3 bases, and 13 bases lay between the germline ends. For the CDR3, the DNA is TGTGCCAGCAGCTTAGCAACTCCAATAGGGACAGATACGCAGTATTTT. It is translated as CASSLATPIGTDTQYF.